This T cell receptor (beta chain) was identified during a study of shared clonotypes between healthy human individuals. Points from the study as a whole: Among the subsets, naive ones generally showed larger estimated richness than memory ones. The researchers took only blood, and tissue repertoires probably look different. Generation probabilities of non-shared clonotypes were lower (relative to those shared by all four donors).

Only in-frame clones appear in the TCRdb table, and some are missing; sequencing was by immunoSEQ multiplex PCR. The sample yields 1.4 million to 1.5 million clones, more than 95% seen once. Remarks on this clone: Antigen specificity is unknown.

CDR1 is SGHRS and CDR2 is YFSETQ in the germline V gene. CDR3 length: 17 residues. V was clipped by 0 bases and J by 3 bases; unmatched bases: 8. CD4+ cells underwent separation, giving CD45RA+ naive and CD45RA-negative memory subsets. Sequenced: naive CD4+ T cells sorted from blood. The subset denotes: CD45RA+ positively selected. The clonotype comes from a young man in good health. This chain links TRBV5-1 with TRBJ2-7; 11 bases align to TRBD2. CDR3 sequence reads: CASSLGELAGAIYEQYF. Here the CDR3 DNA reads TGCGCCAGCAGCTTGGGGGAACTAGCGGGAGCGATCTACGAGCAGTACTTC. Combining the CDR3 with reference TRBV5-1 and TRBJ2-7 gives the whole variable domain KAGVTQTPRYLIKTRGQQVTLSCSPISGHRSVSWYQQTPGQGLQFLFEYFSETQRNKGNFPGRFSGRQFSNSRSEMNVSTLELGDSALYLCASSLGELAGAIYEQYFGPGTRLTVT.